This is a list of T cell receptor beta chains from one sample in a study of blood T cell repertoires in COVID-19. The assay was immunoSEQ multiplex PCR, and TCRdb's table has in-frame clones only and misses some. The profile shows about 210,000 clones, 70% to 90% of them singletons. The sample consisted of peripheral blood. These receptors all come from a woman aged 80 or over with acute or convalescent COVID-19. Each CDR3 is given with its conserved first and last residue. The order of the fields is D gene, V gene, clone size, J gene, CDR3 protein, CDR3 DNA. The D gene is left open where the match is weak. Size tells how often a clone was seen (once, few, many) or the class of an expanded clone, and some rows leave it out.

D gene: .
V gene: TRBV7-2
clone size: .
J gene: TRBJ1-2
CDR3 protein: CASSLKQGTNYGYTF
CDR3 DNA: TGTGCCAGCAGCTTAAAGCAGGGTACAAACTATGGCTACACCTTC

D gene: .
V gene: TRBV24-1
clone size: .
J gene: TRBJ1-5
CDR3 protein: CATSDGGTGSNQPQHF
CDR3 DNA: TGTGCCACCAGTGATGGCGGGACGGGATCTAATCAGCCCCAGCATTTT

D gene: TRBD2
V gene: TRBV11-2
clone size: .
J gene: TRBJ2-1
CDR3 protein: CASRLRAGTSGSDEQFF
CDR3 DNA: TGTGCCAGCAGACTTAGGGCCGGGACTAGCGGGAGCGATGAGCAGTTCTTC

D gene: TRBD1
V gene: TRBV10-3
clone size: .
J gene: TRBJ1-1
CDR3 protein: CAISRTGFNTEAFF
CDR3 DNA: TGTGCCATCAGTAGGACAGGGTTTAACACTGAAGCTTTCTTT

D gene: TRBD2
V gene: TRBV28
clone size: once
J gene: TRBJ2-3
CDR3 protein: CASSVSGGVTDTQYF
CDR3 DNA: TGTGCCAGCAGTGTTAGCGGGGGGGTCACAGATACGCAGTATTTT

D gene: .
V gene: TRBV12-5
clone size: .
J gene: TRBJ1-3
CDR3 protein: CASASGFSGNTIYF
CDR3 DNA: TGTGCTAGTGCCTCGGGATTCTCTGGAAACACCATATATTTT

D gene: TRBD2
V gene: TRBV11-3
clone size: .
J gene: TRBJ2-1
CDR3 protein: CASSSTSGGYNEQFF
CDR3 DNA: TGTGCCAGCAGCTCCACTAGCGGGGGTTACAATGAGCAGTTCTTC

D gene: TRBD2
V gene: TRBV10-3
clone size: .
J gene: TRBJ2-1
CDR3 protein: CAISEAGALYNEQFF
CDR3 DNA: TGTGCCATCAGTGAGGCGGGAGCCCTCTACAATGAGCAGTTCTTC

D gene: .
V gene: TRBV7-2
clone size: few
J gene: TRBJ1-6
CDR3 protein: CASSSRDSPLHF
CDR3 DNA: TGTGCCAGCAGCTCCCGGGATTCACCCCTCCACTTT

D gene: .
V gene: TRBV2
clone size: many
J gene: TRBJ1-6
CDR3 protein: CASTTQAPGNSPLHF
CDR3 DNA: TGTGCCAGCACAACCCAAGCCCCGGGGAATTCACCCCTCCACTTT

D gene: TRBD1
V gene: TRBV28
clone size: .
J gene: TRBJ1-5
CDR3 protein: CASSSGQGIQPQHF
CDR3 DNA: TGTGCCAGCAGTTCGGGACAGGGAATTCAGCCCCAGCATTTT

D gene: TRBD2
V gene: TRBV7-3
clone size: once
J gene: TRBJ2-7
CDR3 protein: CASSLYVGSGPYEQYF
CDR3 DNA: TGTGCCAGCAGCTTATATGTAGGTAGCGGGCCCTACGAGCAGTACTTC

D gene: .
V gene: TRBV28
clone size: .
J gene: TRBJ1-3
CDR3 protein: CASSLPQGLGPINTIYF
CDR3 DNA: TGTGCCAGCAGTTTACCCCAGGGCCTAGGGCCAATTAACACCATATATTTT

D gene: TRBD1
V gene: TRBV5-1
clone size: .
J gene: TRBJ1-5
CDR3 protein: CASSLSGQVNQPQHF
CDR3 DNA: TGCGCCAGCAGCTTGTCCGGACAGGTTAATCAGCCCCAGCATTTT

D gene: .
V gene: TRBV19
clone size: .
J gene: TRBJ2-2
CDR3 protein: CASSIGRGGGELFF
CDR3 DNA: TGTGCCAGTAGTATTGGAAGGGGTGGCGGGGAGCTGTTTTTT

D gene: .
V gene: TRBV6-5
clone size: .
J gene: TRBJ2-2
CDR3 protein: CASTSTVVTGELFF
CDR3 DNA: TGTGCCAGCACCTCGACAGTCGTCACCGGGGAGCTGTTTTTT

D gene: .
V gene: TRBV3-1/TRBV3-2
clone size: .
J gene: TRBJ2-7
CDR3 protein: CASSQGGRTLELARSYEQYF
CDR3 DNA: TGTGCCAGCAGCCAAGGGGGACGGACCTTAGAACTAGCAAGGTCCTACGAGCAGTACTTC

D gene: TRBD1
V gene: TRBV9
clone size: few
J gene: TRBJ1-4
CDR3 protein: CASRPTGTNEKLFF
CDR3 DNA: TGTGCCAGCAGGCCGACAGGGACTAATGAAAAACTGTTTTTT

D gene: .
V gene: TRBV7-2
clone size: .
J gene: TRBJ2-2
CDR3 protein: CASSVGQPTGELFF
CDR3 DNA: TGTGCCAGCAGCGTTGGACAGCCCACCGGGGAGCTGTTTTTT

D gene: TRBD1
V gene: TRBV6-6
clone size: .
J gene: TRBJ1-1
CDR3 protein: CASRISQGAGVAEAFF
CDR3 DNA: TGTGCCAGCAGGATCTCACAGGGGGCAGGAGTAGCTGAAGCTTTCTTT

D gene: TRBD1
V gene: TRBV27
clone size: .
J gene: TRBJ2-5
CDR3 protein: CASSAGTGTRETQYF
CDR3 DNA: TGTGCCAGCAGCGCCGGGACAGGGACTCGGGAGACCCAGTACTTC

D gene: TRBD2
V gene: TRBV5-1
clone size: .
J gene: TRBJ2-1
CDR3 protein: CASRSGGDSYNEQFF
CDR3 DNA: TGCGCCAGCAGATCTGGGGGGGATTCCTACAATGAGCAGTTCTTC

D gene: .
V gene: TRBV7-3
clone size: .
J gene: TRBJ1-6
CDR3 protein: CASSSFSGPNSPLHF
CDR3 DNA: TGTGCCAGCAGCTCCTTCTCAGGTCCTAATTCACCCCTCCACTTT

D gene: .
V gene: TRBV7-9
clone size: few
J gene: TRBJ2-7
CDR3 protein: CASSLALSSYEQYF
CDR3 DNA: TGTGCCAGCAGCTTAGCCCTCAGCTCCTACGAGCAGTACTTC

D gene: .
V gene: TRBV6-1
clone size: .
J gene: TRBJ1-3
CDR3 protein: CASSGRQEFSGNTIYF
CDR3 DNA: TGTGCCAGCAGTGGCCGACAGGAGTTCTCTGGAAACACCATATATTTT

D gene: TRBD1
V gene: TRBV5-1
clone size: .
J gene: TRBJ1-1
CDR3 protein: CASNQGAGDTEAFF
CDR3 DNA: TGCGCCAGCAACCAGGGGGCGGGAGACACTGAAGCTTTCTTT

D gene: .
V gene: TRBV29-1
clone size: .
J gene: TRBJ1-2
CDR3 protein: CSVVVSANYGYTF
CDR3 DNA: TGCAGCGTTGTTGTCAGTGCAAACTATGGCTACACCTTC

D gene: .
V gene: TRBV18
clone size: .
J gene: TRBJ1-2
CDR3 protein: CASSTWAYGYTF
CDR3 DNA: TGTGCCAGCTCGACCTGGGCCTATGGCTACACCTTC

D gene: TRBD2
V gene: TRBV4-1
clone size: .
J gene: TRBJ2-3
CDR3 protein: CASSQRGRGSSTDTQYF
CDR3 DNA: TGCGCCAGCAGCCAACGCGGGAGAGGGTCTAGCACAGATACGCAGTATTTT

D gene: TRBD1
V gene: TRBV19
clone size: .
J gene: TRBJ1-5
CDR3 protein: CASSPGTGWQPQHF
CDR3 DNA: TGTGCCAGTAGTCCAGGGACAGGCTGGCAGCCCCAGCATTTT

D gene: .
V gene: TRBV19
clone size: .
J gene: TRBJ2-1
CDR3 protein: CASSRGADWNEQFF
CDR3 DNA: TGTGCCAGTAGCAGGGGGGCGGACTGGAATGAGCAGTTCTTC

D gene: .
V gene: TRBV21-1
clone size: .
J gene: TRBJ1-1
CDR3 protein: CASSKVVRQNTEAFF
CDR3 DNA: TGTGCCAGCAGCAAAGTGGTCAGACAGAACACTGAAGCTTTCTTT

D gene: TRBD1
V gene: TRBV28
clone size: .
J gene: TRBJ1-5
CDR3 protein: CASMGTELSNQPQHF
CDR3 DNA: TGTGCCAGCATGGGGACAGAGCTTAGCAATCAGCCCCAGCATTTT

D gene: TRBD2
V gene: TRBV7-9
clone size: .
J gene: TRBJ2-1
CDR3 protein: CASSIPPGLAGASYNEQFF
CDR3 DNA: TGTGCCAGCAGCATACCGCCGGGACTAGCGGGAGCATCCTACAATGAGCAGTTCTTC

D gene: .
V gene: TRBV30
clone size: .
J gene: TRBJ2-1
CDR3 protein: CAWSVLNPRVMNEQFF
CDR3 DNA: TGTGCCTGGAGTGTCCTAAACCCGAGAGTTATGAATGAGCAGTTCTTC

D gene: .
V gene: TRBV7-9
clone size: .
J gene: TRBJ2-7
CDR3 protein: CASSSLYEQYF
CDR3 DNA: TGTGCCAGCAGCTCCCTCTACGAGCAGTACTTC

D gene: .
V gene: TRBV14
clone size: few
J gene: TRBJ1-2
CDR3 protein: CASSQYREQGYTF
CDR3 DNA: TGTGCCAGCAGCCAGTACAGGGAGCAAGGCTACACCTTC

D gene: TRBD1
V gene: TRBV20-1
clone size: .
J gene: TRBJ1-2
CDR3 protein: CSAGDSYGYTF
CDR3 DNA: TGCAGTGCAGGGGACAGCTATGGCTACACCTTC

D gene: TRBD1
V gene: TRBV30
clone size: .
J gene: TRBJ1-2
CDR3 protein: CAWRGQGPNYGYTF
CDR3 DNA: TGTGCCTGGAGGGGACAGGGGCCTAACTATGGCTACACCTTC

D gene: TRBD2
V gene: TRBV30
clone size: .
J gene: TRBJ2-1
CDR3 protein: CAWSARELYNEQFF
CDR3 DNA: TGTGCCTGGAGTGCGCGGGAGCTTTACAATGAGCAGTTCTTC

D gene: TRBD2
V gene: TRBV5-1
clone size: few
J gene: TRBJ2-1
CDR3 protein: CASSLGLAGGFDEQFF
CDR3 DNA: TGCGCCAGCAGCCTGGGACTAGCGGGAGGGTTTGATGAGCAGTTCTTC

D gene: .
V gene: TRBV19
clone size: once
J gene: TRBJ1-5
CDR3 protein: CASSMLAAGQPQHF
CDR3 DNA: TGTGCCAGTAGTATGTTGGCTGCAGGACAGCCCCAGCATTTT

D gene: .
V gene: TRBV18
clone size: .
J gene: TRBJ1-1
CDR3 protein: CASSPFLLGRYSTEAFF
CDR3 DNA: TGTGCCAGCTCACCATTCCTGCTTGGGAGGTATTCCACTGAAGCTTTCTTT

D gene: TRBD1
V gene: TRBV6-5
clone size: .
J gene: TRBJ1-5
CDR3 protein: CASSKDRGDQPQHF
CDR3 DNA: TGTGCCAGCAGCAAGGACAGGGGGGACCAGCCCCAGCATTTT

D gene: TRBD2
V gene: TRBV9
clone size: .
J gene: TRBJ2-3
CDR3 protein: CASSPRGLDTTDTQYF
CDR3 DNA: TGTGCCAGCAGCCCCAGGGGACTAGATACCACAGATACGCAGTATTTT

D gene: TRBD2
V gene: TRBV7-2
clone size: .
J gene: TRBJ2-5
CDR3 protein: CASSFGLAGETQYF
CDR3 DNA: TGTGCCAGCAGCTTCGGACTAGCTGGAGAGACCCAGTACTTC

D gene: TRBD2
V gene: TRBV11-3
clone size: .
J gene: TRBJ2-2
CDR3 protein: CASSLGWGGRNTGELFF
CDR3 DNA: TGTGCCAGCAGCCTTGGTTGGGGAGGGCGGAACACCGGGGAGCTGTTTTTT

D gene: TRBD1
V gene: TRBV18
clone size: .
J gene: TRBJ2-5
CDR3 protein: CASSAFPGTGGRETQYF
CDR3 DNA: TGTGCCAGCTCAGCCTTTCCCGGGACAGGGGGCAGGGAGACCCAGTACTTC

D gene: .
V gene: TRBV23-1
clone size: .
J gene: TRBJ1-2
CDR3 protein: CASSYREYYGYTF
CDR3 DNA: TGCGCCAGCAGTTACCGGGAGTACTATGGCTACACCTTC

D gene: TRBD1
V gene: TRBV2
clone size: .
J gene: TRBJ2-7
CDR3 protein: CASRTGGNEQYF
CDR3 DNA: TGTGCCAGCAGGACAGGGGGCAACGAGCAGTACTTC

D gene: .
V gene: TRBV5-1
clone size: .
J gene: TRBJ2-3
CDR3 protein: CASSLALRGEVTNTQYF
CDR3 DNA: TGCGCCAGCAGCTTGGCCCTTCGTGGGGAGGTTACGAATACGCAGTATTTT

D gene: TRBD2
V gene: TRBV2
clone size: .
J gene: TRBJ2-7
CDR3 protein: CASDAGTSSYEQYF
CDR3 DNA: TGTGCCAGCGATGCCGGGACTAGCAGTTACGAGCAGTACTTC

D gene: TRBD2
V gene: TRBV7-2
clone size: .
J gene: TRBJ2-6
CDR3 protein: CASSFGTSARSGANVLTF
CDR3 DNA: TGTGCCAGCAGCTTTGGGACTAGCGCCAGGTCTGGGGCCAACGTCCTGACTTTC

D gene: TRBD1
V gene: TRBV28
clone size: .
J gene: TRBJ1-6
CDR3 protein: CASSSPGTGVYNSPLHF
CDR3 DNA: TGTGCCAGCTCCTCCCCCGGGACAGGGGTCTATAATTCACCCCTCCACTTT

D gene: TRBD2
V gene: TRBV7-2
clone size: .
J gene: TRBJ2-5
CDR3 protein: CASSLAMASGTETQYF
CDR3 DNA: TGTGCCAGCAGCTTAGCGATGGCTAGCGGGACAGAGACCCAGTACTTC

D gene: TRBD1
V gene: TRBV19
clone size: .
J gene: TRBJ1-1
CDR3 protein: CASSLDVTGGTEAFF
CDR3 DNA: TGTGCCAGTAGTCTGGACGTGACAGGGGGCACTGAAGCTTTCTTT

D gene: .
V gene: TRBV4-1
clone size: .
J gene: TRBJ2-5
CDR3 protein: CASSQEQFRQETQYF
CDR3 DNA: TGCGCCAGCAGCCAAGAACAGTTCCGCCAAGAGACCCAGTACTTC

D gene: .
V gene: TRBV6-5
clone size: .
J gene: TRBJ2-1
CDR3 protein: CASSRTGLPYNEQFF
CDR3 DNA: TGTGCCAGCAGCCGGACTGGACTTCCCTACAATGAGCAGTTCTTC

D gene: TRBD1
V gene: TRBV18
clone size: .
J gene: TRBJ2-1
CDR3 protein: CASSPRGMGQGPNEQFF
CDR3 DNA: TGTGCCAGCTCACCACGAGGGATGGGACAGGGGCCCAATGAGCAGTTCTTC

D gene: TRBD2
V gene: TRBV10-1
clone size: once
J gene: TRBJ2-7
CDR3 protein: CASSELAGEYEQYF
CDR3 DNA: TGCGCCAGCAGTGAACTAGCGGGAGAATACGAGCAGTACTTC